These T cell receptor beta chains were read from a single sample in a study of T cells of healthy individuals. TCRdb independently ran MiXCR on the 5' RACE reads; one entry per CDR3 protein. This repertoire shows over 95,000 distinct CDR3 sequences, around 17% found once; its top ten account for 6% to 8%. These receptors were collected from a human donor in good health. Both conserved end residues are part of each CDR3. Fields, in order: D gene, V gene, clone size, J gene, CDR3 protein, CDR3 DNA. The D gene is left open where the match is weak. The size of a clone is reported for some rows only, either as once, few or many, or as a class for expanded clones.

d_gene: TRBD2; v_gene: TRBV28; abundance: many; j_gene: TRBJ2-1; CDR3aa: CASRPGTSGWYNEQFF; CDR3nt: TGTGCCAGCAGGCCCGGGACTAGCGGATGGTACAATGAGCAGTTCTTC
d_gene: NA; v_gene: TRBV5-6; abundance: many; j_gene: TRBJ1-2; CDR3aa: CASSLANNYGYTF; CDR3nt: TGTGCCAGCAGCTTAGCGAATAACTATGGCTACACCTTC
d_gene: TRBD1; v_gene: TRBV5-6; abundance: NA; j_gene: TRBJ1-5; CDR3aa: CASSIRQGARQPQHF; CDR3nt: TGTGCCAGCAGTATCCGACAGGGGGCGCGTCAGCCCCAGCATTTT
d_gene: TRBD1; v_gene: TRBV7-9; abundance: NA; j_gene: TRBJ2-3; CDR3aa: CASSFAPGTGGLADTQYF; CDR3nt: TGTGCCAGCAGCTTTGCCCCCGGGACAGGGGGGTTAGCAGATACGCAGTATTTT
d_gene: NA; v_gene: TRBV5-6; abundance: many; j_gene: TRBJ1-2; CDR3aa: CASSAAGPAVGYTF; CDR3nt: TGTGCCAGCAGCGCGGCGGGGCCAGCGGTGGGCTACACCTTC
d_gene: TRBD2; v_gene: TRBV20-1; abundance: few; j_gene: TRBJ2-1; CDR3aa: CSAARGGLDQFF; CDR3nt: TGCAGTGCTGCCCGGGGGGGCCTAGATCAGTTCTTC
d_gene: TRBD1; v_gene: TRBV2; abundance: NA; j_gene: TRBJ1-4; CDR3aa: CASEPGQGQEKLFF; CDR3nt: TGTGCCAGCGAACCGGGACAGGGCCAAGAAAAACTGTTTTTT
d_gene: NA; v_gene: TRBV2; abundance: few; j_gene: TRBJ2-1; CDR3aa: CASLETSFNEQFF; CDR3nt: TGTGCCAGCCTGGAGACTAGTTTCAATGAGCAGTTCTTC
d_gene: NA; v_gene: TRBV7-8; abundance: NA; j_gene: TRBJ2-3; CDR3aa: CASSLKQSTDTQYF; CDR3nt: TGTGCCAGCAGCTTAAAGCAATCCACAGATACGCAGTATTTT
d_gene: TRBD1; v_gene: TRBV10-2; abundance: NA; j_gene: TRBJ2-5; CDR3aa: CASTRTGETQYF; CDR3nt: TGCGCCAGCACCCGGACAGGAGAGACCCAGTACTTC
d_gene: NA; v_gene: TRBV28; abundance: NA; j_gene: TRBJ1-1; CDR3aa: CASSQLVAAGEAFF; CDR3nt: TGTGCCAGCAGTCAATTGGTCGCGGCGGGTGAAGCTTTCTTT
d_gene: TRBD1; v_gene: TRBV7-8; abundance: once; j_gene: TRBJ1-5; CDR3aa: CASSSEQGYQPQHF; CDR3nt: TGTGCCAGCAGCTCCGAACAGGGGTATCAGCCCCAGCATTTT
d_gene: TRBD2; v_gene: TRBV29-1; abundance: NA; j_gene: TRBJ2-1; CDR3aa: CSTPGLGYNEQFF; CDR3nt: TGCAGCACCCCGGGACTAGGTTACAATGAGCAGTTCTTC
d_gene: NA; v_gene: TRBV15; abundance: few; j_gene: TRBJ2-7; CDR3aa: CATSTTGFNEQYF; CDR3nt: TGTGCCACCAGCACGACAGGTTTCAACGAGCAGTACTTC
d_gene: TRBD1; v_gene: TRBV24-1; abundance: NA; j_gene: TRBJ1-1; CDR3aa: CATSDSDSTGRPFF; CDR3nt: TGTGCCACCAGTGATTCTGACTCGACAGGGAGGCCTTTCTTT
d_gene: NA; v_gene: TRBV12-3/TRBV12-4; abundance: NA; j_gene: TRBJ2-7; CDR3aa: CASRRGTSSSYEQYF; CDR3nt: TGTGCCAGCAGACGCGGGACTTCTAGCTCCTACGAGCAGTACTTC
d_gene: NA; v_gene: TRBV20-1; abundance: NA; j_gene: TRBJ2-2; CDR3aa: CSARVGAANTGELFF; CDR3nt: TGCAGTGCTAGGGTTGGAGCGGCGAACACCGGGGAGCTGTTTTTT
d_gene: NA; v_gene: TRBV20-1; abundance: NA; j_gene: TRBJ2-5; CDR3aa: CSAGEDETQYF; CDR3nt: TGCAGTGCCGGGGAGGATGAGACCCAGTACTTC
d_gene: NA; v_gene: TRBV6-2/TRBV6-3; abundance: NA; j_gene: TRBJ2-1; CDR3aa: CASTSRGNEQFF; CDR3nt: TGTGCCAGCACTTCTCGCGGCAATGAGCAGTTCTTC
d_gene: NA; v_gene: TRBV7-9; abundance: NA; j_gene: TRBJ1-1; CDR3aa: CVSSPNGVEAFF; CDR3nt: TGTGTCAGCAGCCCAAACGGGGTTGAAGCTTTCTTT
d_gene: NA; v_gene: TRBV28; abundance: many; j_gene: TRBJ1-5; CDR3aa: CASNINLDQPQHF; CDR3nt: TGTGCCAGCAACATAAACCTCGATCAGCCCCAGCATTTT
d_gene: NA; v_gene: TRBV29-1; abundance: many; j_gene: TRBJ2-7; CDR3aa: CSVDTSYEQYF; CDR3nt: TGCAGCGTTGACACCTCCTACGAGCAGTACTTC
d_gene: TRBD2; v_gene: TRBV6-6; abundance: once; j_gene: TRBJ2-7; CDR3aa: CASSYIVGTSGSNEQYF; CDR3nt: TGTGCCAGCAGTTACATCGTCGGGACTAGCGGGAGTAACGAGCAGTACTTC
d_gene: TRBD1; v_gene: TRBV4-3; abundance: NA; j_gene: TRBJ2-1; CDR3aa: CASSQDRVGTGNNEQFF; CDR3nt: TGCGCCAGCAGCCAAGATAGGGTCGGGACAGGGAACAATGAGCAGTTCTTC
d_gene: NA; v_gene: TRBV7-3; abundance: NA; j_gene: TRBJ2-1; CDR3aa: CASSLDHEQFF; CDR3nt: TGTGCCAGCAGCTTAGATCATGAGCAGTTCTTC
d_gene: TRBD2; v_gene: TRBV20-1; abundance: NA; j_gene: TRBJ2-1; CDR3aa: CSASTSGSRHEQFF; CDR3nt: TGCAGTGCTAGCACTAGCGGGAGTCGTCATGAGCAGTTCTTC
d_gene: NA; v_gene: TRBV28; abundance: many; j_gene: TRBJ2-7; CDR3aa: CASSLGSVYEQYF; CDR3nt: TGTGCCAGCAGTTTGGGGTCCGTCTACGAGCAGTACTTC
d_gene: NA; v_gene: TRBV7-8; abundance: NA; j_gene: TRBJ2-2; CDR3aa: CASSLVRGSGELFF; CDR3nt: TGTGCCAGCAGCTTAGTGAGGGGGAGCGGGGAGCTGTTTTTT
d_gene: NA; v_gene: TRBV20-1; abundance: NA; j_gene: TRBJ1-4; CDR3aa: CSARGPGEKLFF; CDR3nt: TGCAGTGCCAGAGGTCCAGGCGAAAAACTGTTTTTT
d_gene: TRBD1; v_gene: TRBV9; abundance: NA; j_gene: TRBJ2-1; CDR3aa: CASSVYSIGQANNEQFF; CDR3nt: TGTGCCAGCAGCGTATATTCGATAGGACAGGCTAACAATGAGCAGTTCTTC
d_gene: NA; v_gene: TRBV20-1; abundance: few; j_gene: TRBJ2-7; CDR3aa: CSALEYEQYF; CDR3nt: TGCAGTGCTCTCGAATACGAGCAGTACTTC
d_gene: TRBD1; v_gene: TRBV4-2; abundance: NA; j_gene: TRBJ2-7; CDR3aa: CASSQRGQGTYEQYF; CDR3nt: TGTGCCAGCAGCCAACGAGGACAGGGGACCTACGAGCAGTACTTC
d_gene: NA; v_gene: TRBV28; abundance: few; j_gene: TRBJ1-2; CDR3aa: CASSPPLITSGGYTF; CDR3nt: TGTGCCAGCAGTCCTCCCTTAATTACGAGTGGGGGCTACACCTTC
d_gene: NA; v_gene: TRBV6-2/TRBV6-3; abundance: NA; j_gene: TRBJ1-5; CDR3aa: CASSYEGRAQPQHF; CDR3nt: TGTGCCAGCAGCTACGAGGGGAGGGCCCAGCCCCAGCATTTT
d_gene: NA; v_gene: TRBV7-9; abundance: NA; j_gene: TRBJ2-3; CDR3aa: CASSSPPFGDTDTQYF; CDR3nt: TGTGCCAGCAGCTCCCCCCCCTTCGGGGACACAGATACGCAGTATTTT
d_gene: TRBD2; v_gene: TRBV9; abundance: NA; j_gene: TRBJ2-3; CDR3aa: CASSGTSGVTDTQYF; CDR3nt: TGTGCCAGCAGCGGAACTAGCGGGGTCACAGATACGCAGTATTTT
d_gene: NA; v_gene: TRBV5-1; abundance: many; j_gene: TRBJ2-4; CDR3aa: CASSWGDPRDIQYF; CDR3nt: TGCGCCAGCAGCTGGGGGGACCCTCGAGACATTCAGTACTTC
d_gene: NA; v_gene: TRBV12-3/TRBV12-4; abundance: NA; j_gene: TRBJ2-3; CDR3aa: CASSFSMGATDTQYF; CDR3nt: TGTGCCAGCAGTTTTTCAATGGGGGCTACAGATACGCAGTATTTT
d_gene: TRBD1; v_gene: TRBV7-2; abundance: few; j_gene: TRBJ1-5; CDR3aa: CASSRLRGTGYGNQPQHF; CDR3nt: TGTGCCAGCAGCCGACTAAGGGGGACAGGCTACGGCAATCAGCCCCAGCATTTT
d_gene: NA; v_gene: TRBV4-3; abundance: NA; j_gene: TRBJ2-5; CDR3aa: CASSQDGPGSLEEDQYF; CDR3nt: TGCGCCAGCAGCCAAGATGGGCCAGGTAGCCTAGAGGAGGACCAGTACTTC
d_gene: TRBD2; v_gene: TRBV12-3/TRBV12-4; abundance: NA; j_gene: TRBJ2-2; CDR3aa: CASSFNLAGGGPGELFF; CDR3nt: TGTGCCAGCAGTTTCAATTTAGCGGGAGGGGGACCCGGGGAGCTGTTTTTT
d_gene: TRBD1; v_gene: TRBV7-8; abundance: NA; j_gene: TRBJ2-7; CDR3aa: CASSLSPTGVGYEQYF; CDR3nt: TGTGCCAGCAGCTTAAGTCCGACAGGGGTAGGCTACGAGCAGTACTTC
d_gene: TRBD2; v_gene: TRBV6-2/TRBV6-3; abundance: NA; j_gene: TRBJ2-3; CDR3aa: CASGGRRGTDTQYF; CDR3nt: TGTGCCAGCGGCGGGAGGAGGGGCACAGATACGCAGTATTTT
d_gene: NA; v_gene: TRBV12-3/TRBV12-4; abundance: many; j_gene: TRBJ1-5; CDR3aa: CASSSSGTGQPQHF; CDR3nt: TGTGCCAGCAGTAGCTCTGGGACGGGGCAGCCCCAGCATTTT
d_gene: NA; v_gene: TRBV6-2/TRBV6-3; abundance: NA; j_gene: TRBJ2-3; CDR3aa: CASSYRAEADTQYF; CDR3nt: TGTGCCAGCAGTTACCGCGCGGAAGCAGATACGCAGTATTTT
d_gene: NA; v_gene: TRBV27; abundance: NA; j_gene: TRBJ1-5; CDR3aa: CASSQQGGGQPQHF; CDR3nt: TGTGCCAGCAGTCAACAGGGAGGTGGGCAGCCCCAGCATTTT
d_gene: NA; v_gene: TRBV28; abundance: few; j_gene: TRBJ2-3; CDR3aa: CASTTAGTSTDTQYF; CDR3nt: TGTGCCAGTACTACCGCAGGCACTAGCACAGATACGCAGTATTTT
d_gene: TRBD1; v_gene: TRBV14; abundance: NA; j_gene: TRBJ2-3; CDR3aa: CASSQSGTASGDTQYF; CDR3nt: TGTGCCAGCAGCCAATCCGGGACAGCGTCGGGAGATACGCAGTATTTT
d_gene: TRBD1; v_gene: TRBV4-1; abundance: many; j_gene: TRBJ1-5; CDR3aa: CASSEQGVQPQHF; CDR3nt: TGCGCCAGCAGCGAGCAGGGGGTTCAGCCCCAGCATTTT
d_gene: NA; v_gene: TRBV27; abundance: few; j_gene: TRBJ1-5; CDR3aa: CASSFRGISEPQHF; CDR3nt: TGTGCCAGCAGTTTTAGGGGGATATCAGAGCCCCAGCATTTT
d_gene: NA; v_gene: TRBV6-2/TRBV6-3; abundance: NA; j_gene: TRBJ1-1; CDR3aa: CASSYRAWNTEAFF; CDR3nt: TGTGCCAGCAGTTACAGGGCTTGGAACACTGAAGCTTTCTTT
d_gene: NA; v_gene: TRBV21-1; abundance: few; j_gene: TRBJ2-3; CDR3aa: CASSKDPPRGADTQYF; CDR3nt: TGTGCCAGCAGCAAAGACCCGCCGAGGGGGGCAGATACGCAGTATTTT